This TCR beta chain originates from a study of cytomegalovirus exposure and HLA in healthy donors. PCR used 60 Vbeta primers and 13 Jbeta primers. TCRdb's copy holds only in-frame clones and misses some; the assay was immunoSEQ multiplex PCR. This table has some 110,000 clones, about 80% appearing once. Each donor's status was that of a healthy bone marrow donor. Note on this clone: Its target is unknown.

Study observations and caveats: TCR beta chain V- and J-gene trimming was linked, in a later analysis, to a missense variant in DCLRE1C.

Sequenced sample: PBMCs. The receptor comes from a man under 40 in good health and CMV-seronegative.

CDR3 protein: CASSLTGLHNSPLHF. CDR3 in DNA: TGTGCCAGCAGCTTAACAGGGTTGCATAATTCACCCCTCCACTTT. This chain uses TRBV7-9 with TRBJ1-6; tentatively, D is TRBD1 (6 bases). Germline V gene sequence: CDR1 SEHNR, CDR2 FQNEAQ (reference sequence). The CDR3 is 15 amino acids. V was shortened by 2 bases and J by 5 bases, with 10 bases between the two germline ends.